This entry lists 18 T cell receptor beta chains sequenced from one sample in a study of circulating CD8 cells and anti-PD-1 response in melanoma. The QIAseq Immune Repertoire TCR panel built the libraries from roughly 15 ng of total RNA. Each CDR3 protein is one row after TCRdb ran MiXCR on the reads. This table holds about 470 distinct CDR3 sequences, about 7.9% found once. From live CD3+CD8+TCRalphabeta+ cells, four PD-1 and/or TIGIT subsets were sorted. Sequences were derived from CD8+ T cells from PBMCs, sampled at baseline or after one month of anti-PD-1 therapy (not recorded which). These receptor sequences come from a human donor with melanoma.

This clonotype is judged medium-sized. The CDR3 nucleotides read TGTGCCAGCAGTTTTTTGGACAGGGCCCAAGGAGGCTACGAGCAGTACTTC. It translates to CASSFLDRAQGGYEQYF. The V call is TRBV28, the J call TRBJ2-7; TRBD1 agrees at 8 bases. Germline-derived CDR1 and CDR2 are MDHEN and SYDVKM. The CDR3 runs to 17 residues. Losses at the gene ends were 3 bases for V and 3 bases for J; bases not matched to a gene: 13.

This clonotype turned up a few times. Given a much more abundant clone one base away, this may be a read error. This chain links TRBV28 with TRBJ2-7; D is undetermined. Germline V lookup: CDR1 MDHEN, CDR2 SYDVKM. The CDR3 contains 16 residues. With 6 bases removed from V and 0 bases from J, the gap between germline ends came to 18 bases. CDR3 nucleotides: TGTGCCAGCAGGGCTATGGCGGATATGAGCTCCTACGAGCAGTACTTC. Its translation: CASRAMADMSSYEQYF.

This clonotype is large within its sample. The rearrangement joins TRBV7-6 to TRBJ2-1; D is perhaps TRBD1 (6 bases). Germline CDR1 is SGHVS and CDR2 is FNYEAQ. The CDR3 length is 13 residues. V was cut by 8 bases and J by 4 bases, with 12 bases left in between. The CDR3 DNA sequence: TGTGCCAGCCAAGGGACACGGTACAATGAGCAGTTCTTC. The encoded protein is CASQGTRYNEQFF.

This clonotype is termed medium-sized (0.01 to 0.1%). The chain employs TRBV28 and TRBJ2-7, with D perhaps given as TRBD1 or TRBD2 (7 bases each). Germline assignment: CDR1 MDHEN and CDR2 SYDVKM. CDR3 size: 14 residues. V lost 4 bases to trimming and J lost 6 bases, with 16 bases between them. The CDR3 spells CASSSSGGAGEQYF. CDR3 sequence (DNA): TGTGCCAGCAGTTCATCAGGGGGGGCGGGCGAGCAGTACTTC.

This clonotype is labeled as medium-sized. The chain couples TRBV28 to TRBJ2-7; the match to TRBD1 covers 9 bases. The CDR3 totals 15 residues. V shed 2 bases and J 0 bases; nucleotides not matched to a gene: 2. Germline CDR1 MDHEN, CDR2 SYDVKM. The CDR3 loop reads CASSLRTGVSYEQYF. CDR3 coding DNA: TGTGCCAGCAGTTTAAGGACAGGGGTCTCCTACGAGCAGTACTTC.

This chain connects TRBV20-1 to TRBJ2-1; TRBD2 matches 11 bases. This CDR3 comprises 16 residues. The V gene's germline CDR1 is DFQATT and CDR2 SNEGSKA (reference sequence). After removal of 3 bases from V and 6 bases from J, the junction contained 10 bases not matched to a gene. Here the CDR3 reads CSARGPSGRTPNEQFF. The CDR3 region has the DNA TGCAGTGCTAGGGGGCCTAGCGGGAGGACCCCCAATGAGCAGTTCTTC.

This clonotype is labeled medium-sized (0.01 to 0.1%). V and J are TRBV14 and TRBJ2-4, with 12 bases matching TRBD2. Germline values: CDR1 SGHDN, CDR2 FVKESK. The CDR3 covers 16 residues. V lost 1 base to trimming and J lost 3 bases; unmatched junction nucleotides: 1. The CDR3 DNA sequence: TGTGCCAGCAGCCAAGCTAGCGGGAGGGTCAAAAACATTCAGTACTTC. Translating it yields CASSQASGRVKNIQYF.

By sample share, this clonotype is large (0.1 to 1%). The V call is TRBV28, the J call TRBJ2-7; tentatively, D is TRBD2 (5 bases). Trimming stripped 6 bases from V and 0 bases from J, with 18 bases between. Germline V gene data show CDR1 as MDHEN and CDR2 as SYDVKM. The CDR3 has 16 amino acids. Written as DNA, the CDR3 is TGTGCCAGCAGGACTATGGCGGATATGAGCTCCTACGAGCAGTACTTC. Translating it yields CASRTMADMSSYEQYF.

This clonotype is categorized as medium-sized. J is TRBJ1-1 and V is TRBV19; D not certain. The germline gives CDR1 LNHDA, CDR2 SQIVND (reference sequence). The CDR3 extends over 11 amino acids. The V end lost 6 bases, the J end lost 11 bases, and 13 bases lay between the germline ends. DNA for the CDR3: TGTGCCAGTAGGCAACTCGGCGAGGCTTTCTTT. Translation: CASRQLGEAFF.

This clonotype counts as large (0.1 to 1%). This chain connects TRBV28 to TRBJ2-1; D might be TRBD2 (6 bases). V was shortened by 5 bases and J by 0 bases, with 17 bases between the two germline ends. CDR1 MDHEN and CDR2 SYDVKM come from the germline V gene. This CDR3 has 17 amino acids. The CDR3 coding sequence is TGTGCCAGCAGTCTCCTCCCCTTAGCGGACTCCTACAATGAGCAGTTCTTC. It translates to CASSLLPLADSYNEQFF.

This clonotype is large (0.1 to 1%) in the sample. V gene TRBV20-1 combines with J gene TRBJ2-7; D remains unclear. This CDR3 spans 13 amino acids. The germline V and J ends were trimmed by 3 bases and 2 bases, with 11 bases remaining between them. CDR1 is DFQATT and CDR2 is SNEGSKA in the germline V gene (reference sequence). The CDR3 DNA reads as TGCAGTGCTAGTTTGCTTGGAACCTACGAGCAGTACTTC. Protein product: CSASLLGTYEQYF.

Within the sample, this clonotype is medium-sized (0.01 to 0.1%). The chain joins TRBV27 to TRBJ2-7; D tentatively fits TRBD1 or TRBD2 (5 bases each). The germline CDR1 and CDR2 sequences are MNHEY and SMNVEV (reference sequence). Trimming pared 5 bases from V and 1 base from J, leaving 9 bases between. CDR3 length: 13 residues. The CDR3: CASSRGESYEQYF. For the CDR3, the DNA is TGTGCCAGCAGTAGAGGGGAATCCTACGAGCAGTACTTC.

This clonotype is classed as medium-sized. The rearrangement joins TRBV9 to TRBJ2-1; 10 nucleotides agree with TRBD1. This CDR3 has 20 amino acids. V lost 0 bases to trimming and J lost 5 bases; unmatched junction nucleotides: 17. In germline, CDR1 is SGDLS, CDR2 YYNGEE. CDR3 sequence reads: CASSVAHNGGDRGINNEQFF. The CDR3 nucleotides are TGTGCCAGCAGCGTAGCCCACAATGGTGGGGACAGGGGAATTAACAATGAGCAGTTCTTC.

This clonotype is categorized as large. The V call is TRBV7-9, the J call TRBJ2-2; 15 positions match TRBD2. Germline loops: CDR1 SEHNR, CDR2 FQNEAQ (reference sequence). J lost 2 bases, V lost 5 bases, and 3 bases had no gene match. There are 17 residues in the CDR3. CDR3 nucleotide sequence: TGTGCCAGCAGCGCGGGACTAGCGGGAGGTAACACCGGGGAGCTGTTTTTT. Its protein is CASSAGLAGGNTGELFF.

This clonotype is termed large. The chain combines TRBV27 with TRBJ2-2; the D is unclear. Trimming took off 4 bases at V and 2 bases at J, with 11 bases between the two ends. This CDR3 has 15 amino acids. The V gene's germline CDR1 is MNHEY and CDR2 SMNVEV (reference sequence). The CDR3 loop is CASSWNSLNTGELFF. DNA for the CDR3: TGTGCCAGCAGTTGGAACAGCCTTAACACCGGGGAGCTGTTTTTT.

This clonotype is large. This rearrangement joins TRBV27 to TRBJ2-1; unclear D gene. The CDR3 consists of 13 residues. The V gene lost 5 bases and the J gene lost 10 bases, with 15 bases spanning the gap. Looked up from germline, CDR1 is MNHEY and CDR2 is SMNVEV (reference sequence). CDR3 region: CASSPTTAAEQFF. The CDR3 DNA is TGTGCCAGCAGTCCCACGACTGCCGCGGAGCAGTTCTTC.

In this sample, this clonotype turned up a few times. This chain joins TRBV19 and TRBJ2-2; D assignment may be TRBD1 or TRBD2 (5 bases each). CDR1 is LNHDA, CDR2 SQIVND, per germline (reference sequence). Trimming took 0 bases from V and 7 from J, leaving 9 bases between them. The CDR3 extends over 14 amino acids. The CDR3 spells CASSIDGGDGELFF. In nucleotides, the CDR3 is TGTGCCAGTAGTATAGATGGGGGTGACGGGGAGCTGTTTTTT.

In its sample, this clonotype ranks as large. V usage is TRBV28 and J usage is TRBJ2-7; D possibly corresponds to TRBD1 (7 bases). CDR3 length: 14 amino acids. Trimming pared 2 bases from V and 5 bases from J, leaving 13 bases between. The V gene's germline CDR1 is MDHEN and CDR2 SYDVKM. The CDR3 reads CASSLGGTVNEQYF. The CDR3 DNA reads as TGTGCCAGCAGTTTAGGGGGGACAGTCAACGAGCAGTACTTC.